These T cell receptor beta chains were read from a single sample in a study of shared clonotypes between healthy human individuals. This table comes from immunoSEQ multiplex PCR, and its TCRdb copy is limited to in-frame clones, with some not included. In the table there are 450,000 to 700,000 clones, less than 97% of which are singletons. Material: naive CD8+ T cells sorted from blood. These receptors were taken from a woman aged 25-40 years in good health. Both conserved end residues are part of each CDR3. Each record gives: D gene, V gene, clone size, J gene, CDR3 protein, CDR3 DNA. The D gene is left open where the match is weak. Size values are once, few and many counts, or a class for expanded clones, and some rows have none.

d_gene: -; v_gene: TRBV25-1; abundance: -; j_gene: TRBJ1-2; CDR3aa: CASTFMRMRGSEGYTF; CDR3nt: TGTGCCAGCACGTTCATGCGAATGAGGGGTTCTGAAGGCTACACCTTC
d_gene: -; v_gene: TRBV4-1; abundance: -; j_gene: TRBJ2-3; CDR3aa: CASTTTEISTPSTDTQYF; CDR3nt: TGCGCCAGCACCACGACAGAAATCTCGACACCTAGCACAGATACGCAGTATTTT
d_gene: TRBD1; v_gene: TRBV27; abundance: -; j_gene: TRBJ2-7; CDR3aa: CASSSGTARISYEQYF; CDR3nt: TGTGCCAGCAGTTCGGGGACAGCGAGGATCTCCTACGAGCAGTACTTC
d_gene: TRBD1; v_gene: TRBV29-1; abundance: -; j_gene: TRBJ2-1; CDR3aa: CSVEIVLGTVNEQFF; CDR3nt: TGCAGCGTTGAAATAGTGTTGGGGACAGTAAATGAGCAGTTCTTC
d_gene: TRBD1; v_gene: TRBV27; abundance: -; j_gene: TRBJ1-1; CDR3aa: CASSTGGAEAFF; CDR3nt: TGTGCCAGCAGCACAGGGGGGGCTGAAGCTTTCTTT
d_gene: TRBD2; v_gene: TRBV13; abundance: -; j_gene: TRBJ2-1; CDR3aa: CASSLREGPYNEQFF; CDR3nt: TGTGCCAGCAGCTTGCGGGAGGGCCCTTACAATGAGCAGTTCTTC
d_gene: -; v_gene: TRBV15; abundance: -; j_gene: TRBJ2-1; CDR3aa: CATSRVNYNEQFF; CDR3nt: TGTGCCACCAGCAGAGTTAACTACAATGAGCAGTTCTTC
d_gene: -; v_gene: TRBV6-1; abundance: once; j_gene: TRBJ2-7; CDR3aa: CASSVVGSGAYEQYF; CDR3nt: TGTGCCAGCAGTGTGGTGGGGAGCGGAGCCTACGAGCAGTACTTC
d_gene: -; v_gene: TRBV6-6; abundance: -; j_gene: TRBJ2-5; CDR3aa: CASSDTKEETQYF; CDR3nt: TGTGCCAGCAGTGATACAAAAGAAGAGACCCAGTACTTC
d_gene: TRBD1; v_gene: TRBV5-4; abundance: -; j_gene: TRBJ1-1; CDR3aa: CASRRDSEAFF; CDR3nt: TGTGCCAGCAGACGGGACAGTGAAGCTTTCTTT
d_gene: -; v_gene: TRBV5-1; abundance: -; j_gene: TRBJ2-3; CDR3aa: CASSMLGQSTDTQYF; CDR3nt: TGCGCCAGCAGCATGCTCGGACAGAGCACAGATACGCAGTATTTT
d_gene: -; v_gene: TRBV27; abundance: -; j_gene: TRBJ2-1; CDR3aa: CASSLSSGIEQFF; CDR3nt: TGTGCCAGCAGTTTATCGAGCGGTATTGAGCAGTTCTTC
d_gene: TRBD1; v_gene: TRBV6-6; abundance: -; j_gene: TRBJ1-2; CDR3aa: CASSPAGTGIYGYTF; CDR3nt: TGTGCCAGCAGTCCAGCCGGGACAGGGATCTATGGCTACACCTTC
d_gene: -; v_gene: TRBV6-5; abundance: -; j_gene: TRBJ2-7; CDR3aa: CASTKVGVSDYEQYF; CDR3nt: TGTGCCAGCACCAAAGTAGGGGTTTCCGATTACGAGCAGTACTTC
d_gene: -; v_gene: TRBV15; abundance: -; j_gene: TRBJ1-5; CDR3aa: CATSRAFNLTGDQPQHF; CDR3nt: TGTGCCACCAGCAGAGCTTTTAACTTGACAGGAGATCAGCCCCAGCATTTT
d_gene: -; v_gene: TRBV4-1; abundance: -; j_gene: TRBJ2-2; CDR3aa: CASSQDRRPGELFF; CDR3nt: TGCGCCAGCAGCCAAGATCGACGTCCCGGGGAGCTGTTTTTT
d_gene: TRBD2; v_gene: TRBV5-6; abundance: -; j_gene: TRBJ2-1; CDR3aa: CRAWRELSYNEQFF; CDR3nt: TGTAGGGCATGGCGGGAGTTATCCTACAATGAGCAGTTCTTC
d_gene: -; v_gene: TRBV2; abundance: once; j_gene: TRBJ2-7; CDR3aa: CASSEAPASTYEQYF; CDR3nt: TGTGCCAGCAGTGAAGCCCCGGCATCCACCTACGAGCAGTACTTC
d_gene: TRBD1; v_gene: TRBV5-8; abundance: -; j_gene: TRBJ1-1; CDR3aa: CASSGDRGQILNTEAFF; CDR3nt: TGTGCCAGCAGCGGGGACAGGGGACAAATTCTGAACACTGAAGCTTTCTTT
d_gene: TRBD1; v_gene: TRBV7-8; abundance: -; j_gene: TRBJ1-1; CDR3aa: CASSRQGGVTEAFF; CDR3nt: TGTGCCAGCAGCCGACAGGGTGGGGTCACTGAAGCTTTCTTT
d_gene: -; v_gene: TRBV5-6; abundance: -; j_gene: TRBJ2-7; CDR3aa: CASSLRGGGYEQYF; CDR3nt: TGTGCCAGCAGCTTGCGAGGGGGTGGATACGAGCAGTACTTC
d_gene: -; v_gene: TRBV14; abundance: -; j_gene: TRBJ2-5; CDR3aa: CASSQVQGRGTQYF; CDR3nt: TGTGCCAGCAGCCAAGTTCAGGGGCGAGGGACCCAGTACTTC
d_gene: -; v_gene: TRBV27; abundance: -; j_gene: TRBJ1-3; CDR3aa: CASSPQKGSGNTIYF; CDR3nt: TGTGCCAGCAGTCCACAGAAAGGCTCTGGAAACACCATATATTTT
d_gene: -; v_gene: TRBV27; abundance: -; j_gene: TRBJ2-7; CDR3aa: CASSFGGNEQYF; CDR3nt: TGTGCCAGCAGTTTCGGAGGAAACGAGCAGTACTTC
d_gene: -; v_gene: TRBV19; abundance: -; j_gene: TRBJ1-2; CDR3aa: CASQSGWSYTF; CDR3nt: TGTGCCAGCCAGAGTGGATGGAGCTACACCTTC
d_gene: TRBD1; v_gene: TRBV9; abundance: -; j_gene: TRBJ1-1; CDR3aa: CASSGQGYTEAFF; CDR3nt: TGTGCCAGCTCGGGACAGGGGTACACTGAAGCTTTCTTT
d_gene: TRBD1; v_gene: TRBV7-2; abundance: -; j_gene: TRBJ2-7; CDR3aa: CASRTGAYEQYF; CDR3nt: TGTGCCAGCAGGACAGGGGCCTACGAGCAGTACTTC
d_gene: TRBD1; v_gene: TRBV29-1; abundance: -; j_gene: TRBJ2-7; CDR3aa: CSVLGQTYEQYF; CDR3nt: TGCAGCGTACTGGGACAGACCTACGAGCAGTACTTC
d_gene: -; v_gene: TRBV5-4; abundance: -; j_gene: TRBJ2-7; CDR3aa: CASSLKSGQITSYEQYF; CDR3nt: TGTGCCAGCAGCTTGAAAAGTGGACAGATCACTTCCTACGAGCAGTACTTC
d_gene: TRBD2; v_gene: TRBV7-2; abundance: -; j_gene: TRBJ2-2; CDR3aa: CASRRTSGEGGELFF; CDR3nt: TGTGCCAGCAGGAGGACTAGCGGAGAGGGCGGGGAGCTGTTTTTT
d_gene: -; v_gene: TRBV28; abundance: -; j_gene: TRBJ2-3; CDR3aa: CASSFVLGGADTDTQYF; CDR3nt: TGTGCCAGCAGTTTCGTATTAGGGGGGGCGGACACAGATACGCAGTATTTT
d_gene: -; v_gene: TRBV28; abundance: -; j_gene: TRBJ1-4; CDR3aa: CASSPSQDDEKLFF; CDR3nt: TGTGCCAGCAGTCCATCGCAGGATGATGAAAAACTGTTTTTT
d_gene: -; v_gene: TRBV28; abundance: -; j_gene: TRBJ2-1; CDR3aa: CASSFRGGRGNEQFF; CDR3nt: TGTGCCAGCAGTTTTAGGGGTGGGAGAGGCAATGAGCAGTTCTTC
d_gene: -; v_gene: TRBV9; abundance: -; j_gene: TRBJ1-4; CDR3aa: CASSVGRQGYEKLFF; CDR3nt: TGTGCCAGCAGCGTAGGTCGTCAGGGATATGAAAAACTGTTTTTT
d_gene: -; v_gene: TRBV7-9; abundance: once; j_gene: TRBJ2-1; CDR3aa: CASSAGLPSSYNEQFF; CDR3nt: TGTGCCAGCAGCGCGGGACTCCCGAGCTCCTACAATGAGCAGTTCTTC
d_gene: TRBD1; v_gene: TRBV2; abundance: -; j_gene: TRBJ2-2; CDR3aa: CASSETGTGELAGTGELFF; CDR3nt: TGTGCCAGCAGTGAGACCGGGACAGGGGAATTGGCAGGAACCGGGGAGCTGTTTTTT
d_gene: TRBD2; v_gene: TRBV15; abundance: -; j_gene: TRBJ2-2; CDR3aa: CATSPPSGRAPTGELFF; CDR3nt: TGTGCCACCAGCCCCCCTAGCGGGAGGGCCCCTACCGGGGAGCTGTTTTTT
d_gene: -; v_gene: TRBV29-1; abundance: -; j_gene: TRBJ2-7; CDR3aa: CSVGAGNEQYF; CDR3nt: TGCAGCGTTGGGGCGGGGAATGAGCAGTACTTC
d_gene: TRBD1; v_gene: TRBV11-2; abundance: -; j_gene: TRBJ2-7; CDR3aa: CASSRRGTGYYEQYF; CDR3nt: TGTGCCAGCAGCCGGCGCGGGACAGGGTATTACGAGCAGTACTTC
d_gene: -; v_gene: TRBV9; abundance: -; j_gene: TRBJ1-5; CDR3aa: CASSPRGGVQPQHF; CDR3nt: TGTGCCAGCAGCCCCCGAGGAGGGGTTCAGCCCCAGCATTTT
d_gene: -; v_gene: TRBV28; abundance: -; j_gene: TRBJ2-1; CDR3aa: CASSPGWVADHKNEQFF; CDR3nt: TGTGCCAGCAGCCCTGGGTGGGTAGCGGATCATAAAAATGAGCAGTTCTTC
d_gene: -; v_gene: TRBV11-2; abundance: -; j_gene: TRBJ2-5; CDR3aa: CASSLEGWETQYF; CDR3nt: TGTGCCAGCAGCTTAGAGGGGTGGGAGACCCAGTACTTC
d_gene: -; v_gene: TRBV19; abundance: -; j_gene: TRBJ1-3; CDR3aa: CASSGRTSGNTIYF; CDR3nt: TGTGCCAGTAGTGGCAGAACCTCTGGAAACACCATATATTTT
d_gene: -; v_gene: TRBV29-1; abundance: -; j_gene: TRBJ2-5; CDR3aa: CSVDGFAVAQETQYF; CDR3nt: TGCAGCGTTGATGGGTTTGCCGTAGCCCAAGAGACCCAGTACTTC
d_gene: -; v_gene: TRBV30; abundance: -; j_gene: TRBJ2-7; CDR3aa: CAWSDAGFSGEQYF; CDR3nt: TGTGCCTGGAGTGACGCTGGGTTTTCCGGCGAGCAGTACTTC
d_gene: TRBD2; v_gene: TRBV7-2; abundance: -; j_gene: TRBJ2-1; CDR3aa: CASSFSGSGFNEQFF; CDR3nt: TGTGCCAGCAGCTTTAGCGGGAGCGGTTTCAATGAGCAGTTCTTC
d_gene: -; v_gene: TRBV4-2; abundance: once; j_gene: TRBJ2-1; CDR3aa: CASRQGPDEQFF; CDR3nt: TGTGCCAGCAGACAAGGCCCCGATGAGCAGTTCTTC
d_gene: -; v_gene: TRBV27; abundance: -; j_gene: TRBJ2-1; CDR3aa: CASSLSGGITYNEQFF; CDR3nt: TGTGCCAGCAGTTTATCAGGGGGTATCACCTACAATGAGCAGTTCTTC
d_gene: TRBD1; v_gene: TRBV9; abundance: -; j_gene: TRBJ2-7; CDR3aa: CASSVGTGGRSEQYF; CDR3nt: TGTGCCAGCAGCGTAGGGACAGGGGGTAGGTCCGAGCAGTACTTC
d_gene: TRBD1; v_gene: TRBV29-1; abundance: -; j_gene: TRBJ2-7; CDR3aa: CSVEQGQGVYEQYF; CDR3nt: TGCAGCGTAGAACAAGGACAGGGTGTCTACGAGCAGTACTTC
d_gene: TRBD2; v_gene: TRBV28; abundance: once; j_gene: TRBJ2-5; CDR3aa: CASSFPPETSGTTPWEETQYF; CDR3nt: TGTGCCAGCAGTTTCCCCCCCGAGACTAGCGGAACTACCCCCTGGGAAGAGACCCAGTACTTC
d_gene: -; v_gene: TRBV5-4; abundance: -; j_gene: TRBJ1-4; CDR3aa: CASSEWDGENEKLFF; CDR3nt: TGTGCCAGCAGCGAATGGGACGGGGAGAATGAAAAACTGTTTTTT
d_gene: -; v_gene: TRBV29-1; abundance: -; j_gene: TRBJ2-5; CDR3aa: CSVQGGLQVRETQYF; CDR3nt: TGCAGCGTGCAGGGGGGCCTCCAAGTCAGGGAGACCCAGTACTTC
d_gene: -; v_gene: TRBV2; abundance: -; j_gene: TRBJ2-7; CDR3aa: CASSLSYEQYF; CDR3nt: TGTGCCAGCAGCCTCTCCTACGAGCAGTACTTC
d_gene: TRBD2; v_gene: TRBV27; abundance: -; j_gene: TRBJ2-3; CDR3aa: CASSSTSGSYVTDTQYF; CDR3nt: TGTGCCAGCAGTTCGACTAGCGGGAGCTATGTCACAGATACGCAGTATTTT
d_gene: -; v_gene: TRBV6-6; abundance: once; j_gene: TRBJ2-1; CDR3aa: CASRWANEQFF; CDR3nt: TGTGCCAGCAGGTGGGCCAATGAGCAGTTCTTC
d_gene: -; v_gene: TRBV25-1; abundance: -; j_gene: TRBJ2-2; CDR3aa: CASTGWGAREELFF; CDR3nt: TGTGCCAGCACCGGTTGGGGGGCGCGAGAGGAGCTGTTTTTT
d_gene: -; v_gene: TRBV27; abundance: -; j_gene: TRBJ2-7; CDR3aa: CASSFGTTYEQYF; CDR3nt: TGTGCCAGCAGTTTCGGGACAACTTACGAGCAGTACTTC
d_gene: TRBD1; v_gene: TRBV19; abundance: -; j_gene: TRBJ1-2; CDR3aa: CASSIGTGDTYGYTF; CDR3nt: TGTGCCAGTAGTATCGGGACAGGGGATACCTATGGCTACACCTTC
d_gene: -; v_gene: TRBV15; abundance: -; j_gene: TRBJ1-1; CDR3aa: CATALHQGLNTEAFF; CDR3nt: TGTGCCACCGCCCTGCACCAGGGTCTGAACACTGAAGCTTTCTTT